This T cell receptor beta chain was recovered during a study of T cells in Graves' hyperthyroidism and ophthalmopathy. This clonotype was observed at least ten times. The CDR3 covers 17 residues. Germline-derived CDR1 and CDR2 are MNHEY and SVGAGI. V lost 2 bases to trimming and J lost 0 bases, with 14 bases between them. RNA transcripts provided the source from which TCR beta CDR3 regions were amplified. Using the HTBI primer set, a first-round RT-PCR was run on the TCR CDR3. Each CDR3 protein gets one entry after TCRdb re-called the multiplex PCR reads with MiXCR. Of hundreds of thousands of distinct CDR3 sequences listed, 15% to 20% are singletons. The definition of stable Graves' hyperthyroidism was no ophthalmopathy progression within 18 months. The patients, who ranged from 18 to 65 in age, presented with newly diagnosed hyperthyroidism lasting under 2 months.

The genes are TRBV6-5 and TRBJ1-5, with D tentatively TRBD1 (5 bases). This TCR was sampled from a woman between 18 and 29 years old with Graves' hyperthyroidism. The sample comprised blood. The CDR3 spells CASSYPSGGNSNQPQHF. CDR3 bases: TGTGCCAGCAGTTACCCCTCTGGGGGGAATAGCAATCAGCCCCAGCATTTT.